This is a list of T cell receptor beta chains from one sample in a study of patients and donors after allogeneic stem cell transplantation. TCRdb passed the RT-PCR reads through MiXCR, listing each CDR3 protein once. The sample lists about a million distinct CDR3 sequences; more than 15% were seen once. Sequences were obtained from blood, either unsorted or a sorted T cell fraction (not recorded which). The receptors stem from a human donor who was either an allogeneic HSCT recipient or a stem cell or donor lymphocyte infusion donor (not recorded which). It is not recorded whose cells these are; they may come from a transplant donor. Both conserved end residues are part of each CDR3. Each record gives: clone size, V gene, J gene, D gene, CDR3 protein, CDR3 DNA. D genes are given only for firm matches. Clone size appears in some rows only: once, few, many, or a class for an expanded clone.

>many|TRBV12-3/TRBV12-4|TRBJ2-7|NA
CASSFGTSTYEQYF
TGTGCCAGCAGTTTCGGGACCTCGACCTACGAGCAGTACTTC
>NA|TRBV7-8|TRBJ1-4|TRBD1
CASSPGQSATNEKLFF
TGTGCCAGCAGCCCGGGACAGAGTGCAACTAATGAAAAACTGTTTTTT
>few|TRBV7-3|TRBJ2-1|TRBD2
CASSPGGLAGFLDEQFF
TGTGCCAGCAGCCCGGGGGGATTAGCGGGATTCCTCGATGAGCAGTTCTTC
>NA|TRBV20-1|TRBJ2-5|NA
CSASPGAGGTQYF
TGCAGTGCTAGTCCGGGGGCAGGAGGGACCCAGTACTTC
>NA|TRBV5-1|TRBJ2-7|NA
CASSPGRASHEQYF
TGCGCCAGCAGCCCCGGTCGGGCCTCCCACGAGCAGTACTTC
>NA|TRBV7-9|TRBJ2-5|TRBD2
CASSSAPGLAQETQYF
TGTGCCAGCAGTTCCGCCCCGGGACTAGCCCAAGAGACCCAGTACTTC
>NA|TRBV7-8|TRBJ2-6|NA
CASSIETAWGANVLTF
TGTGCCAGCAGCATTGAGACAGCTTGGGGGGCCAACGTCCTGACTTTC
>NA|TRBV6-5|TRBJ1-1|TRBD1
CASSYLQGSNTEAFF
TGTGCCAGCAGTTACCTACAGGGGTCGAACACTGAAGCTTTCTTT
>NA|TRBV20-1|TRBJ2-3|TRBD2
CSARDLLAGPGGNTDTQYF
TGCAGTGCTAGAGATCTACTAGCGGGCCCGGGCGGGAACACAGATACGCAGTATTTT
>NA|TRBV7-8|TRBJ2-7|TRBD2
CASSLVRDYYEQYF
TGTGCCAGCAGCTTAGTTAGGGACTACTACGAGCAGTACTTC
>few|TRBV7-9|TRBJ1-5|NA
CASSETGYNQPQHF
TGTGCCAGCAGCGAAACAGGGTACAATCAGCCCCAGCATTTT
>NA|TRBV30|TRBJ2-3|NA
CAWSVRAGTDTQYF
TGTGCCTGGAGTGTAAGGGCAGGCACAGATACGCAGTATTTT
>NA|TRBV6-5|TRBJ2-5|NA
CASSYSISPLSGQETQYF
TGTGCCAGCAGTTACTCGATATCCCCCTTGAGCGGTCAAGAGACCCAGTACTTC
>once|TRBV2|TRBJ2-5|NA
CASTLEAETQYF
TGTGCCAGCACACTCGAGGCGGAGACCCAGTACTTC
>NA|TRBV5-1|TRBJ2-3|NA
CASSEVRRRTDTQYF
TGCGCCAGCAGCGAGGTCCGACGCAGGACAGATACGCAGTATTTT
>many|TRBV11-2|TRBJ1-2|NA
CASSFSRIYGYTF
TGTGCCAGCAGCTTCTCTCGGATCTATGGCTACACCTTC
>few|TRBV6-1|TRBJ2-5|TRBD2
CASSHGLAPETQYF
TGTGCCAGCAGTCACGGACTAGCCCCAGAGACCCAGTACTTC
>NA|TRBV9|TRBJ1-3|TRBD1
CASSALAGGSGNTIYF
TGTGCCAGCAGCGCTCTAGCAGGGGGCTCTGGAAACACCATATATTTT
>few|TRBV29-1|TRBJ1-1|NA
CSVEGSQVGYTEAFF
TGCAGCGTTGAAGGGAGTCAGGTGGGTTACACTGAAGCTTTCTTT
>NA|TRBV5-5|TRBJ1-2|NA
CASSLAGGDYYGYTF
TGTGCCAGCAGCTTAGCCGGTGGTGACTACTATGGCTACACCTTC
>NA|TRBV5-1|TRBJ2-7|NA
CASSLGSAGNAYEQYF
TGCGCCAGCAGCTTGGGCTCGGCAGGGAACGCCTACGAGCAGTACTTC
>NA|TRBV7-9|TRBJ1-2|NA
CASSSTGPRGYTF
TGTGCCAGCAGCTCCACAGGGCCGAGAGGCTACACCTTC
>NA|TRBV18|TRBJ2-1|TRBD1
CASSRTQGAEQFF
TGTGCCAGCTCACGAACACAGGGGGCCGAGCAGTTCTTC
>NA|TRBV3-1|TRBJ2-6|NA
CASSYRTVSGANVLTF
TGTGCCAGCAGCTATAGGACAGTCTCCGGGGCCAACGTCCTGACTTTC
>NA|TRBV6-2/TRBV6-3|TRBJ2-7|NA
CASSYSSATYEQYF
TGTGCCAGCAGTTACTCTTCAGCGACCTACGAGCAGTACTTC
>NA|TRBV29-1|TRBJ1-3|TRBD1
CSVVEGGASGNTIYF
TGCAGCGTTGTCGAAGGGGGCGCTTCCGGAAACACCATATATTTT
>few|TRBV3-1|TRBJ2-3|NA
CASSQERMIYTDTQYF
TGTGCCAGCAGCCAAGAGAGAATGATTTACACAGATACGCAGTATTTT
>few|TRBV6-5|TRBJ2-5|NA
CASSYPGQETQYF
TGTGCCAGCAGTTACCCGGGGCAAGAGACCCAGTACTTC
>few|TRBV20-1|TRBJ1-1|NA
CSASAPLVGTEAFF
TGCAGTGCATCAGCCCCCCTGGTCGGGACTGAAGCTTTCTTT
>NA|TRBV24-1|TRBJ1-1|NA
CATSDSGHPTPGAFF
TGTGCCACCAGTGATTCTGGACACCCGACCCCGGGAGCTTTCTTT
>NA|TRBV30|TRBJ1-5|TRBD1
CAWSAILPWDRGNQPQHF
TGTGCCTGGAGTGCTATCCTACCTTGGGACAGGGGAAATCAGCCCCAGCATTTT
>NA|TRBV5-4|TRBJ1-2|TRBD1
CASSFDRAPNYGYTF
TGTGCCAGCAGCTTCGACAGGGCACCTAACTATGGCTACACCTTC
>few|TRBV4-3|TRBJ1-1|NA
CASSQVEYNTEAFF
TGCGCCAGCAGCCAAGTAGAGTACAACACTGAAGCTTTCTTT